This record looks at one T cell receptor (beta chain) sequence and its context. Unique molecular identifiers were attached to individual cDNA molecules. MiXCR was run by TCRdb on the 5' RACE reads, yielding one entry per CDR3 protein. The sample consists of tens of thousands of distinct CDR3 sequences, 6% to 7% of them appearing once. This record belongs to a study of early T cells in non-severe SARS-CoV-2 infection. This CDR3 region has 18 residues. With 4 bases clipped from V and 0 bases from J, the junction kept 8 bases outside the gene matches. Per the germline V gene, CDR1 is SGDLS and CDR2 is YYNGEE.

Sequenced material: whole blood. The J gene is TRBJ2-6, the V gene TRBV9, with 9 bases lining up with TRBD1. The receptor's source is an adult who was a healthcare worker with PCR-confirmed SARS-CoV-2 infection or an uninfected control (not recorded which). This chain's CDR3 is CASSRRDRDSSGANVLTF. CDR3 in DNA: TGTGCCAGCAGCCGTCGGGACAGGGATTCCTCTGGGGCCAACGTCCTGACTTTC.